A selection of T cell receptor beta chains follows, all from one sample in a study of T cell responses to AZD1222 COVID-19 vaccine. Some clones are missing from TCRdb's copy, which holds only in-frame ones; the method was immunoSEQ multiplex PCR. The sample consists of around 100,000 clones, 80% to 90% of them appearing once. The sample consisted of peripheral blood, taken on day 0 of AZD1222 vaccination. These receptors were taken from an adult in good health. Both conserved end residues are part of each CDR3. A D gene is named only where the DNA matches it firmly.

J	D	V	CDR3
TRBJ2-7	.	TRBV4-2	CASSQDLRSREQYF
TRBJ1-5	.	TRBV25-1	CASSEGAIAGFNQPQHF
TRBJ2-3	.	TRBV7-3	CASSLEAATDTQYF
TRBJ1-5	.	TRBV28	CASGSLPGRKEYSNQPQHF
TRBJ1-6	.	TRBV18	CASSALSYRESSYNSPLHF
TRBJ1-5	TRBD1	TRBV7-9	CASSLALGQADQPQHF
TRBJ2-1	.	TRBV3-1/TRBV3-2	CASSQDVGPWDEQFF
TRBJ2-2	TRBD2	TRBV19	CASSIGTSVTGELFF
TRBJ1-6	.	TRBV5-6	CASSSHLDRRVSPLHF
TRBJ1-6	.	TRBV28	CASDRSYNSPLHF
TRBJ1-2	TRBD1	TRBV4-3	CASSPDRGNYGYTF
TRBJ1-1	.	TRBV6-5	CASRETANTEAFF
TRBJ2-7	TRBD2	TRBV9	CASSEGTSEIKQYF
TRBJ1-2	.	TRBV3-1/TRBV3-2	CASSQKGGGYNYGYTF
TRBJ1-1	.	TRBV28	CASSTPPPGAGTEAFF
TRBJ2-7	TRBD2	TRBV6-2/TRBV6-3	CASSVRLAGIYEQYF
TRBJ2-5	.	TRBV12-5	CASGPGTETQYF
TRBJ2-3	.	TRBV3-1/TRBV3-2	CASSQNRDTQYF
TRBJ1-1	TRBD1	TRBV18	CASSPVEGRGPGTEAFF
TRBJ2-7	TRBD1	TRBV7-3	CASSRGQGGEQYF
TRBJ1-5	.	TRBV28	CASSFSRRPNQPQHF
TRBJ2-5	.	TRBV9	CASSVDGTGNQETQYF
TRBJ2-7	TRBD1	TRBV4-2	CASSQEWGQGSHEQYF
TRBJ1-4	TRBD1	TRBV19	CASKDRGRIKLFF
TRBJ1-6	TRBD1	TRBV24-1	CATKGTENSPLHF
TRBJ2-7	.	TRBV2	CASGSDPSKVEYF
TRBJ2-7	.	TRBV4-1	CASSKQDPDYEQYF
TRBJ1-2	.	TRBV7-9	CASSLMEGRSGYTF
TRBJ1-1	.	TRBV20-1	CSWWENTEAFF
TRBJ1-5	TRBD1	TRBV6-5	CASSAGTGNNQPQHF
TRBJ2-4	TRBD1	TRBV6-5	CASSSWDRGENIQYF
TRBJ2-7	TRBD2	TRBV18	CASSKDPGLSTYEQYF
TRBJ2-3	.	TRBV19	CATGPSGYTQYF
TRBJ1-2	TRBD1	TRBV28	CASSHQTGGRSGYTF
TRBJ1-5	.	TRBV19	CASMDNPGAPNQPQHF
TRBJ2-1	.	TRBV27	CASMSGVSNEQFF
TRBJ1-2	TRBD1	TRBV6-5	CASSPRTGNYPGYTF